This TCR beta chain was retrieved from a study of blood T cell repertoires in COVID-19. TCRdb keeps only in-frame clones here, not all; method: immunoSEQ multiplex PCR. The table has about 170,000 clones, around four fifths seen once. Cohort 3 recovery required two negative PCRs, clearance, or symptom resolution. The V end lost 10 bases, the J end lost 2 bases, and 21 bases lay between the germline ends. The germline V gene encodes CDR1 MNHEY and CDR2 SVGAGI. The CDR3 length is 15 residues. This sequence was found in a woman aged 50 to 60 who had recovered from COVID-19. The specimen sequenced was PBMCs or T cells enriched from blood (not recorded which). The V and J genes are TRBV6-5 and TRBJ2-7; TRBD2 might be the D (6 bases). CDR3 sequence: CATLPGTGAAYEQYV. CDR3 DNA sequence: TGTGCCACGCTTCCCGGGACGGGAGCGGCCTACGAGCAGTACGTC.